The subject of this entry is one T cell receptor (beta chain). Its antigen remains unknown. Per the germline V gene, CDR1 is SQVTM and CDR2 is ANQGSEA. Trimming shortened V by 6 bases and J by 5 bases, and 13 bases separated the two germline ends. This CDR3 is built from 12 residues. This entry comes from a study of T cells in localized non-small cell lung cancer. The assay was immunoSEQ multiplex PCR, and TCRdb's table has in-frame clones only and misses some. The table includes 9,000 or so clones, under 95% detected once. Study-wide results and caveats: A denser population of T cells in blood accompanied longer overall survival.

J is TRBJ2-5 and V is TRBV29-1; D may correspond to TRBD1 or TRBD2 (6 bases each). The origin of this receptor is a woman aged 35-75 years with stage I squamous cell lung carcinoma. The sequenced sample was peripheral blood, obtained before any cancer treatment. CDR3 residues: CSVLGGWETQYF. The CDR3 DNA follows: TGCAGCGTCCTAGGGGGGTGGGAGACCCAGTACTTC.